Listed below are T cell receptor beta chains from one sample, sequenced in a study of identical twins. TCRdb called the 5' RACE reads again in MiXCR, with one record for every CDR3 protein. The repertoire holds around 1.7 million distinct CDR3 sequences, with under 35% as singletons. The material sequenced was cord blood. The source is a newborn girl in good health. Both conserved end residues are part of each CDR3. The order of the fields is J gene, V gene, CDR3 protein.

>TRBJ1-1|TRBV6-5
CASSYRTGQSEAFF
>TRBJ1-5|TRBV20-1
CSADGQGRTSNQPQHF
>TRBJ1-2|TRBV10-2
CASSESRGDYGYTF
>TRBJ1-1|TRBV4-2
CASSQDTGLNTEAFF
>TRBJ2-7|TRBV14
CASSQGLGQQYF
>TRBJ2-7|TRBV5-1
CASSPASSSYEQYF
>TRBJ2-2|TRBV2
CASSEASARGGELFF
>TRBJ2-3|TRBV7-2
CASSFTGLDTQYF
>TRBJ2-7|TRBV6-6
CASSYQTYEQYF
>TRBJ1-1|TRBV7-6
CASSLAQTGRNTEAFF
>TRBJ1-5|TRBV7-8
CASNMQGGQPQHF
>TRBJ1-4|TRBV14
CASSQGGGVYEKLFF
>TRBJ2-5|TRBV25-1
CASSQLTGGQETQYF
>NA|TRBV14
CASSQGHSYPYEQYF
>TRBJ2-2|TRBV10-2
CAVRENTGELFF
>TRBJ2-5|TRBV3-1
CASTRLAGENEQYF
>TRBJ2-1|TRBV6-5
CASSTTSGSPYNEQFF
>TRBJ1-4|TRBV4-1
CASSQRDRAVEKLFF
>TRBJ2-7|TRBV20-1
CSARDSRQGTNEQYF
>TRBJ2-5|TRBV7-2
CASSLGHPAGVGNNEQYF
>TRBJ1-1|TRBV19
CASSMAVTEAFF
>TRBJ2-7|TRBV6-5
CASTGPRSYEQYF
>TRBJ2-7|TRBV7-2
CASSRPKTSGGNYEQYF
>TRBJ2-1|TRBV7-9
CASSLAKAGGYNEQFF
>TRBJ2-2|TRBV12-3/TRBV12-4
CASSLQGPPNTGELFF
>TRBJ2-1|TRBV5-5
CASSFVFGTSGRGGSYNEQFF
>TRBJ1-2|TRBV20-1
CSARRRGTDEANYGYTF
>TRBJ2-1|TRBV6-5
CASSYALETAYNEQFF
>TRBJ2-7|TRBV29-1
CSVEGGSSSYEQYF
>TRBJ1-1|TRBV20-1
CSARGGRENTEAFF
>TRBJ1-2|TRBV6-6
CASSFPGTANYGYTF
>TRBJ2-7|TRBV20-1
CSADPSGASYEQYF
>TRBJ1-1|TRBV7-9
CASSLVPGEAFF
>TRBJ2-7|TRBV20-1
CSAWDRGGNEQYF
>TRBJ1-1|TRBV29-1
CRYNDGGAEAFF
>TRBJ2-2|TRBV7-9
CASSLAGLAVNTGELFF